This TCR beta chain was sequenced in a study of T-cell memory formation after mild COVID-19 (dated by TCRdb to the early 2020s). At the level of the whole study: Most TCR sequence clusters were specific to one of the two donors. In a couple of donors, T-cell clones that expanded and contracted after mild COVID-19 were tracked by sequencing TCRalpha and TCRbeta repertoires over time. The cohort was made up of two young adult volunteers, one female and one male, who were previously healthy. Summary of the overall study and its limitations: Some responding clones were detected in pre-infection memory, suggesting pre-existing cross-reactive memory T cells joined the SARS-CoV-2 response. Whether the second-wave clones peaking on day 37 were SARS-CoV-2 specific was not confirmed. Clones contracting from day 15 to 85 had balanced CD4/CD8 phenotypes, while a second wave expanding from day 15 to 37 was biased towards CD4+. Contracting CD4+ clones were found mainly in CM and EM memory subsets, while CD8+ clones were enriched in EMRA. Only a couple of mild cases were covered by the study, and larger cohorts that include severe cases with pre-infection samples were considered necessary.

The table lists this clonotype with many counts. Its antigen has not been determined. Base qualities are not at hand, and no much larger clone is one base apart. PBMCs were isolated by Ficoll-Paque density gradient centrifugation. The CDR3 sequence holds 14 residues, the cysteine and phenylalanine included. Only the CDR3 part of the read is kept: 42 bases, read in frame from the first base. As encoded in the germline V gene, CDR1 is KGHDR while CDR2 is SFDVKD. V lost 1 base and J lost 2 bases; the stretch between them is 7 bases long. The reads were generated on an Illumina NovaSeq 6000. TCRalpha and TCRbeta cDNA libraries were constructed by 5'RACE with constant-segment primers, with sample barcodes and unique molecular identifiers being introduced. RNA was extracted from every sample with Trizol reagent. Library amplification was performed in two PCR steps, and a second sample barcode and Illumina TruSeq adapters were introduced in the second step. Sequencing of the libraries was done on an Illumina NovaSeq, producing 2 x 150 bp paired-end reads. The authors' pipeline ran thus. With migec v1.2.7, reads were demultiplexed and then collapsed into UMI-guided consensus sequences. Using mixcr v2.1.11, UMI consensuses were aligned to TRA and TRB V and J templates and then assembled into clonotypes. Expanded or contracted clonotypes were those called significant by both edgeR and NoisET, with noise models trained on biological replicates. For edgeR calls, a false discovery rate-adjusted p below 0.01 and a log2 fold-change threshold of 1 were applied. As an exploratory analysis of dynamics, max-normalized trajectories of the 1000 most abundant clonotypes were examined with PCA combined with hierarchical clustering. Each responding clone was given a CD4 or CD8 phenotype based on the CD4+ and CD8+ repertoires, which had been sequenced separately. Clones were called with MiXCR by TCRdb after fastp trimmed the public reads at Q25, and only in-frame beta chains were retained. Rows are unified per CDR3 protein, each entry keeping the most common DNA and genes. The V and J calls follow TCRdb's processing rather than the paper's. For this sample there are approximately 430,000 distinct CDR3 sequences; more than 20% appear just once. The ten largest clonotypes hold less than 15% of the sample.

This sequence originates from an adult woman who had mild COVID-19 (a few samples of this study predate the infection). The sample titles of this study are shuffled in the database, so cell type and time point are left out; the donor was told from shared clones. The V gene is TRBV24-1 and the J gene is TRBJ2-5, and possibly TRBD1, on 5 matching bases. The sample was PBMCs or a T cell subset sorted from them (not recorded which). The bases are TGTGCCACCAGTGATTTTGACAGTCAAGAGACCCAGTACTTC. Translated, this is CATSDFDSQETQYF.